This TCR beta chain was sequenced in a study of cytomegalovirus exposure and HLA in healthy donors. Findings and limits, study-wide: It was reported in a later analysis that an Asian-associated ancestry cluster showed fewer N-insertions than the roughly 670-donor mean. Common viral pathogens were later found to be apparently linked to several of the most significant clusters.

The PCR was carried out with 60 Vbeta primers and 13 Jbeta primers. Sequencing was performed with immunoSEQ multiplex PCR; in TCRdb, only in-frame clones are kept and a portion is missing. Of roughly 100,000 clones listed, about 80% are singletons. Germline assignment: CDR1 LGHNT and CDR2 FRNRAP. Between the trimmed V and J ends, which lost 0 bases and 4 bases, there was a span of 16 bases. CDR3 length equals 17 residues. With respect to this clone: What it binds is not known.

Material: PBMCs. The source of this sequence is a male donor in good health and CMV-seropositive. The rearrangement uses TRBV12-5 and TRBJ2-1, with a tentative D call TRBD2 (5 bases). As DNA, the CDR3 is TGTGCTAGTGGTTTGGTACTTATAGGGAGTGGGTACAATGAGCAGTTCTTC. Residues: CASGLVLIGSGYNEQFF. Together with reference TRBV12-5 and TRBJ2-1, the CDR3 gives the full variable domain: DARVTQTPRHKVTEMGQEVTMRCQPILGHNTVFWYRQTMMQGLELLAYFRNRAPLDDSGMPKDRFSAEMPDATLATLKIQPSEPRDSAVYFCASGLVLIGSGYNEQFFGPGTRLTVL.